A selection of T cell receptor beta chains follows, all from one sample in a study of T cells in Graves' hyperthyroidism and ophthalmopathy. TCRdb ran MiXCR on the multiplex PCR reads and lists one entry per CDR3 protein. Of 600,000 or so distinct CDR3 sequences listed, 12% to 15% are singletons. Sequencing used blood. The origin of the receptors is a woman aged 18-29 years with Graves' ophthalmopathy. Each CDR3 is given with its conserved first and last residue. D genes are given only for firm matches. Clone size is given for some rows only: seen once, a few or many times, or a class if the clone is expanded.

V	size	D	J	DNA	CDR3
TRBV12-3/TRBV12-4	many	TRBD1	TRBJ1-5	TGTGCCAGCACCGGGACAGGGTCTCAGCCCCAGCATTTT	CASTGTGSQPQHF
TRBV9	NA	TRBD1	TRBJ2-1	TGTGCCAGCAGCGCGGCCGGGACAGTGTACAATGAGCAGTTCTTC	CASSAAGTVYNEQFF
TRBV5-5	many	TRBD1	TRBJ1-5	TGTGCCAGCAGCCATCGGGACAGCCTTTTCAATCAGCCCCAGCATTTT	CASSHRDSLFNQPQHF
TRBV6-4	many	NA	TRBJ1-1	TGTGCCAGCAGTGACTCAGCCGGGGGGGGAACTGAAGCTTTCTTT	CASSDSAGGGTEAFF
TRBV9	NA	TRBD1	TRBJ1-3	TGTGCCAGCAGCGTAGGGAGGACAGGGGACCTCTCTGGAAACACCATATATTTT	CASSVGRTGDLSGNTIYF
TRBV28	NA	NA	TRBJ1-2	TGTGCCAGCAGAGAGGACGGAGTTAACTATGGCTACACCTTC	CASREDGVNYGYTF
TRBV20-1	many	NA	TRBJ2-1	TGCAGTGCTAGAGTTCGACAGGATGAGCAGTTCTTC	CSARVRQDEQFF
TRBV3-1	many	NA	TRBJ2-5	TGTGCCAGCAGCCAAGAACTCGGACCGGGGACCCAGTACTTC	CASSQELGPGTQYF
TRBV7-2	NA	NA	TRBJ1-5	TGTGCCAGCAGCAGATGGGACAGCAATCAGCCCCAGCATTTT	CASSRWDSNQPQHF
TRBV9	NA	TRBD2	TRBJ2-2	TGTGCCAGCAGCGTAGGTCCCGGGACTATAATGCGGGAGCTGTTTTTT	CASSVGPGTIMRELFF
TRBV29-1	few	TRBD1	TRBJ1-2	TGCAGCGGATGGACCCTATCGACAGGGGGTTATGGCTACACCTTC	CSGWTLSTGGYGYTF
TRBV9	few	NA	TRBJ1-6	TGTGCCAGCAGCCCTTCAGTCTTGGATTCACCCCTCCACTTT	CASSPSVLDSPLHF
TRBV7-6	many	NA	TRBJ2-3	TGTGCCAGCAGCTTAGGTTTAGCGGATGACACAGATACGCAGTATTTT	CASSLGLADDTDTQYF
TRBV12-3/TRBV12-4	many	TRBD2	TRBJ2-5	TGTGCCAGCAAAAGAGGACTAGCGGGAGGCGTACGGGGGGAGACCCAGTACTTC	CASKRGLAGGVRGETQYF
TRBV7-8	many	TRBD1	TRBJ2-1	TGTGCCAGCAGCTTGACAGGGCGCTACAATGAGCAGTTCTTC	CASSLTGRYNEQFF
TRBV30	many	TRBD1	TRBJ1-1	TGTGCCTGGGGATCGGGACAGGTGAACACTGAAGCTTTCTTT	CAWGSGQVNTEAFF
TRBV7-6	many	TRBD2	TRBJ2-7	TGTGCCAGCAGCTCAAAAACTAGCGGGTCTGCCTACGAGCAGTACTTC	CASSSKTSGSAYEQYF
TRBV4-3	few	TRBD2	TRBJ2-1	TGCGCCAGCAGCCTCCGGGACTACGGAGAGCAGTTCTTC	CASSLRDYGEQFF
TRBV6-1	many	TRBD2	TRBJ2-1	TGTGCCAGCAGTGATCCCCCTAGCGGATACAATGAGCAGTTCTTC	CASSDPPSGYNEQFF
TRBV5-1	few	TRBD1	TRBJ1-2	TGCGCCAGCAGCTTGGGCGACAGGGGGTCGGTCCGTGGGTATGGCTACACCTTC	CASSLGDRGSVRGYGYTF
TRBV14	few	NA	TRBJ1-2	TGTGCCAGCAGCCAAGTCCTGACTACTAACTATGGCTACACCTTC	CASSQVLTTNYGYTF
TRBV27	many	NA	TRBJ1-1	TGTGCCAGCAGTAGAGACGAGATCACTGAAGCTTTCTTT	CASSRDEITEAFF
TRBV20-1	few	NA	TRBJ1-1	TGCAGTGCCACCGGGGGGGTGAGTACTGAAGCTTTCTTT	CSATGGVSTEAFF
TRBV28	few	NA	TRBJ1-1	TGTGCCAGCACCGCCGACAGGAGCCAATTGAACACTGAAGCTTTCTTT	CASTADRSQLNTEAFF
TRBV6-1	few	NA	TRBJ1-5	TGTGCCAGCAGTGAAGTTAGGCAGATTAGCAATCAGCCCCAGCATTTT	CASSEVRQISNQPQHF
TRBV11-2	NA	TRBD1	TRBJ2-5	TGTGCCAGCAGCTTTAGACAGGGTAAAGAGACCCAGTACTTC	CASSFRQGKETQYF
TRBV2	many	TRBD1	TRBJ1-1	TGTGCCAGCAGTGGAACAGGGGGCGACACTGAAGCTTTCTTT	CASSGTGGDTEAFF
TRBV28	many	NA	TRBJ1-4	TGTGCCAGCAGTTTAGCGTCTGGAGGTAATGAAAAACTGTTTTTT	CASSLASGGNEKLFF
TRBV7-2	many	NA	TRBJ1-1	TGTGCCAGCAGCTTATACGGCAACCCAGCTTTCTTT	CASSLYGNPAFF
TRBV10-3	many	NA	TRBJ1-1	TGTGCCATCAGGACAGGCGACACTGAAGCTTTCTTT	CAIRTGDTEAFF
TRBV11-2	NA	TRBD2	TRBJ2-2	TGTGCCAGCAGCGGACTAGCGGGGGACACCGGGGAGCTGTTTTTT	CASSGLAGDTGELFF
TRBV7-9	many	NA	TRBJ2-5	TGTGCCAGCTCCCCCCCAGCCCCCCCAGGCCAAGAGACCCAGTACTTC	CASSPPAPPGQETQYF
TRBV7-6	many	TRBD2	TRBJ2-1	TGTGCCAGCAGCTTAGCGCTAGCGGGAAACTACAATGAGCAGTTCTTC	CASSLALAGNYNEQFF
TRBV12-3/TRBV12-4	many	NA	TRBJ2-3	TGTGCCAGCAGGCCCGAGAGGGGGATCCATCTTGCGGAGGGGATCACAGATACGCAGTATTTT	CASRPERGIHLAEGITDTQYF
TRBV5-5	few	TRBD1	TRBJ1-6	TGTGCCAGCAGCTTGGGATCGGGACAGAAGAATTCACCCCTCCACTTT	CASSLGSGQKNSPLHF
TRBV6-1	many	TRBD2	TRBJ2-7	TGTGCCAGCAGTCAAGGACTAGCGGGAGGTCCCTACGAGCAGTACTTC	CASSQGLAGGPYEQYF
TRBV9	NA	NA	TRBJ1-3	TGTGCCAGCAGCGTAACAGGGACTGGAAACACCATATATTTT	CASSVTGTGNTIYF
TRBV19	NA	NA	TRBJ1-5	TGTGCCAGTAAGGCAGGCCCTGGGGGGCGAAATCAGCCCCAGCATTTT	CASKAGPGGRNQPQHF
TRBV15	NA	NA	TRBJ2-7	TGTGCCACCAGCAGAGATCTACAGACTTACGAGCAGTACTTC	CATSRDLQTYEQYF
TRBV6-1	few	NA	TRBJ1-3	TGTGCCAGTTGCTCTGGAAACACCATATATTTT	CASCSGNTIYF
TRBV20-1	NA	NA	TRBJ2-5	TGCAGTGCTAGGGGTTTGGAGGGAGTCGACCGCGGGACCCAGTACTTC	CSARGLEGVDRGTQYF
TRBV2	many	TRBD2	TRBJ2-3	TGTGCCAGCAGCGAGGGACTAGCAGACACGGCAGATACGCAGTATTTT	CASSEGLADTADTQYF
TRBV6-1	few	NA	TRBJ1-3	TGTGCCAGCAGTCCCCGGAACCCCAACCTCACCAGGGACCCTGGAAACACCATATATTTT	CASSPRNPNLTRDPGNTIYF
TRBV4-1	NA	NA	TRBJ1-1	TGCGCCAGCAGCCACCCGGGGGGCGCGGGCACTGAAGCTTTCTTT	CASSHPGGAGTEAFF
TRBV30	NA	NA	TRBJ1-1	TGTGCCTGGAGTAGCGGGGCCGGAGGCACTGAAGCTTTCTTT	CAWSSGAGGTEAFF
TRBV6-1	few	NA	TRBJ2-1	TGTGCCAGCACCAAAAGGGCTGGGCGGGATGAGCAGTTCTTC	CASTKRAGRDEQFF
TRBV9	NA	TRBD2	TRBJ2-1	TGTGCCAGCAGCGCCCGGACTAGTCCCGCTGAGCAGTTCTTC	CASSARTSPAEQFF
TRBV10-3	NA	NA	TRBJ1-4	TGTGCCGTAAGAGACAGGATTAATGAAAAACTGTTTTTT	CAVRDRINEKLFF
TRBV5-1	many	NA	TRBJ2-7	TGCGCCAGCAGCTTGGTAGGGACACGGAGCTCCTACGAGCAGTACTTC	CASSLVGTRSSYEQYF
TRBV10-3	many	NA	TRBJ1-1	TGTGCCACCGCCGACGGGAACACTGAAGCTTTCTTT	CATADGNTEAFF
TRBV2	many	NA	TRBJ2-5	TGTGCCAGCAGACCCGAAACTGGAGGGACCCAGTACTTC	CASRPETGGTQYF
TRBV20-1	many	NA	TRBJ1-2	TGCAGTGCTAGAGATCTTCGCAGTCACTATGGCTACACCTTC	CSARDLRSHYGYTF